The source of this T cell receptor (beta chain) is a study of CD8 T cells in Susac syndrome. TCR beta sequencing covered blood CD8+ and CD4+ T cells. The CD8+ and CD4+ T cells were negatively isolated, with the TEMRA cells enriched by FACS. The V gene end was trimmed by 5 bases and the J gene end by 6 bases; junction bases not matched to a gene: 5. Germline assignment: CDR1 SQVTM and CDR2 ANQGSEA. The CDR3 loop spans 13 amino acids. Random hexamers were used to reverse transcribe the RNA input (roughly 0.5 to 1 ug). The CDR3 of TCR beta was amplified by immunoSEQ multiplex PCR across 54 Vbeta and 13 Jbeta. One entry per CDR3 protein, called by TCRdb with MiXCR from the immunoSEQ multiplex PCR reads. The data show around 130,000 distinct CDR3 sequences, around nine tenths seen once.

The specimen sequenced was CD8+ T cells from PBMCs. V and J are TRBV29-1 and TRBJ1-3; 9 nucleotides match TRBD1. The receptor was isolated from a human donor with multiple sclerosis. The CDR3 protein is CSVLQGAENTIYF. CDR3 in DNA: TGCAGCGTTTTACAGGGGGCTGAAAACACCATATATTTT.